This T cell receptor (beta chain) was captured in a study of control samples from healthy donors and cancer patients. Clones were read by immunoSEQ multiplex PCR, and TCRdb kept only the in-frame ones, dropping some. The sample holds about 160,000 clones; 96% are singletons and the top ten take 1%. The CDR3 runs 15 residues. After removal of 5 bases from V and 6 bases from J, the junction contained 7 bases not matched to a gene. Per the germline V gene, CDR1 is SGHTA and CDR2 is FQGNSA. Sequencing was performed on blood. The chain combines TRBV7-2 with TRBJ1-3, with TRBD1 identical over 10 bases. This TCR was recovered from a woman aged 25 to 39 in good health. In DNA form, the CDR3 reads TGTGCCAGCAGCCCCGACAGGGGGCCCGAAAACACCATATATTTT. This sequence encodes CASSPDRGPENTIYF.